This T cell receptor beta chain was identified during a study of blood T cells in healthy people across ages. Study-level results: Long-lived donors exceeded aged donors in naive CD4+ cells and diversity. Getting older went along with TCR beta diversity per million T cells dropping roughly linearly.

Next came a second PCR, run for roughly 6 to 11 cycles, which used a sample-barcoded 5' primer along with a J-beta primer mix. TCRdb itself ran the 5' RACE reads through MiXCR, one entry per CDR3 protein. The sample yields 1 million or so distinct CDR3 sequences, 40% to 45% seen once. This CDR3 contains 16 residues. This clonotype was seen only once. Its antigen is still unknown. The sequence came from a woman aged 60-70 years in good health. The chain combines TRBV21-1 with TRBJ2-7; the tabulated D call, TRBD1, remains unverified against the DNA. TRBV21-1 is deemed a pseudogene. Sequenced: blood. The CDR3 region has the DNA TGTGCCAGCAGCAAAGCGGTAGGGGGCGCGTCCTACGAGCAGTACTTC. This sequence encodes CASSKAVGGASYEQYF.